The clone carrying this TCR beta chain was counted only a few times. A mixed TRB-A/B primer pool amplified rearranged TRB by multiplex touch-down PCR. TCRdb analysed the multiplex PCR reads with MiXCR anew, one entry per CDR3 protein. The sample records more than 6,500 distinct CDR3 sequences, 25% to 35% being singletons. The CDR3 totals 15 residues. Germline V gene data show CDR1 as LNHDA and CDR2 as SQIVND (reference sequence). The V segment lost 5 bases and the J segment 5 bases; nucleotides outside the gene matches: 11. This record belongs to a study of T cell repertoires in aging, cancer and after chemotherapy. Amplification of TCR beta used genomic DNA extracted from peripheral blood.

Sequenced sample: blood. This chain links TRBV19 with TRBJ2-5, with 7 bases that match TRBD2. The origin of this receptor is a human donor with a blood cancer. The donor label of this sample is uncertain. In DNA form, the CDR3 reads TGTGCCAGTAGTGCTACCCTAGCGGTGAGGGAGACCCAGTACTTC. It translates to CASSATLAVRETQYF.